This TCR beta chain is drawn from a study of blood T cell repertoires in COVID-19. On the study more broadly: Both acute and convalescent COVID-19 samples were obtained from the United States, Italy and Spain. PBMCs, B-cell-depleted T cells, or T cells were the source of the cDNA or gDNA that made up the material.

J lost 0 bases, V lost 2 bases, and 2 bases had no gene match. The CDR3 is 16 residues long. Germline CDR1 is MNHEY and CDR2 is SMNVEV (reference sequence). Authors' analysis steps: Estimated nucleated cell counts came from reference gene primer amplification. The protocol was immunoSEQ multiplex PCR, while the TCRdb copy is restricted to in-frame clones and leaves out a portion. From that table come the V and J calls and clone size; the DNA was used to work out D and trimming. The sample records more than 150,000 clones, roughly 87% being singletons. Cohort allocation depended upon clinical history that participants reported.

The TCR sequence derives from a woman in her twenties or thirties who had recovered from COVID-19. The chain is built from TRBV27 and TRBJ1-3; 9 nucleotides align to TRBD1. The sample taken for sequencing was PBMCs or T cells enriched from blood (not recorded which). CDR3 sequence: CASSLTGGNSGNTIYF. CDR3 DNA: TGTGCCAGCAGTTTAACAGGGGGCAACTCTGGAAACACCATATATTTT.